This T cell receptor beta chain was retrieved from a study of OX40 agonist ivuxolimab in advanced cancers. In this sample, this clone turned up once. J gave up 1 base and V 0 bases, and 4 bases lay outside the gene matches. This CDR3 is 17 amino acids long. Germline V lookup: CDR1 KGHSH, CDR2 LQKENI. Assay: immunoSEQ multiplex PCR; the TCRdb copy retains only in-frame clones and omits some. The sample holds around 61,000 clones, approximately 88% seen once. This sequence joins TRBV18 and TRBJ2-5, with 11 bases fitting TRBD2. Here the sequenced sample was CD4+ or CD8+ T cells sorted from blood, taken in a trial of the OX40 agonist ivuxolimab. This receptor was taken from an adult with an advanced solid tumor such as melanoma, head and neck, liver or kidney cancer. The CDR3 DNA reads as TGTGCCAGCTCACCACCTTCGGGGACTAGCGGCCAAGAGACCCAGTACTTC. Its translation is CASSPPSGTSGQETQYF. Using reference TRBV18 and TRBJ2-5 for the parts outside the CDR3, the full variable domain is NAGVMQNPRHLVRRRGQEARLRCSPMKGHSHVYWYRQLPEEGLKFMVYLQKENIIDESGMPKERFSAEFPKEGPSILRIQQVVRGDSAAYFCASSPPSGTSGQETQYFGPGTRLLVL.